This TCR beta chain was obtained from a study of T cell clones after liver transplantation. With 3 bases removed from V and 4 bases from J, the gap between germline ends came to 11 bases. Germline assignment: CDR1 SGHRS and CDR2 YFSETQ. CDR3 length equals 14 residues. Using immunoSEQ multiplex PCR, the repertoire was profiled, and TCRdb retains in-frame clones only, with some absent. In the table there are tens of thousands of clones, roughly 80% of which are singletons. The TCR originated in a human patient who received a liver transplant. The graft donor may account for some of the T cells. The chain carries TRBV5-1 and TRBJ2-1; D is possibly TRBD2 (6 bases). The source material was CD4+ T cells from blood, sampled approximately 3.5 years after liver transplant. The chain's CDR3 is CASSSGGTYNEQFF. The CDR3 coding sequence is TGCGCCAGCAGCTCTGGCGGGACTTACAATGAGCAGTTCTTC.